These 8 T cell receptor beta chains share one sample of origin, sequenced in a study of cytomegalovirus exposure and HLA in healthy donors. It was with 60 Vbeta and 13 Jbeta primers that the PCR ran. The method was immunoSEQ multiplex PCR; TCRdb's version includes in-frame clones alone and lacks a portion of them. This sample yields over 150,000 clones, of which approximately 79% are seen a single time; 2.1% belongs to the top ten. Sequencing input: PBMCs. The receptors shown here come from a man between 40 and 49 years old in good health and CMV-seronegative.

V is TRBV19 and J is TRBJ1-5; 8 bases are a match to TRBD1. With V trimmed by 2 bases and J by 10 bases, 10 bases remained unmatched. The CDR3 has 15 residues. Germline loops: CDR1 LNHDA, CDR2 SQIVND (reference sequence). For the CDR3, the DNA is TGTGCCAGTAGTATAAGCGGACAGGGCCTTAGCCCCCAGCATTTT. It translates to CASSISGQGLSPQHF.

The rearrangement uses TRBV19 and TRBJ2-1, with 14 bases fitting TRBD2. CDR3 length: 16 amino acids. Unmatched junction bases numbered 8, after V lost 9 bases and J lost 4 bases. Germline CDR1 LNHDA, CDR2 SQIVND (reference sequence). The DNA for the CDR3 is TGTGCCAGCAGGACTAGCGGGAGGTTGGGGTACAATGAGCAGTTCTTC. Amino acids: CASRTSGRLGYNEQFF.

This clone was detected a few times. The gene calls are TRBV29-1 and TRBJ2-5; the D is unclear. V was clipped by 5 bases and J by 4 bases, with 8 bases between them. The CDR3 has 11 amino acids. Germline values: CDR1 SQVTM, CDR2 ANQGSEA. The CDR3 DNA follows: TGCAGCGTTACCAGTCCAGAGACCCAGTACTTC. Encoded protein: CSVTSPETQYF. Complete variable domain (other parts from reference TRBV29-1 and TRBJ2-5): SAVISQKPSRDICQRGTSLTIQCQVDSQVTMMFWYRQQPGQSLTLIATANQGSEATYESGFVIDKFPISRPNLTFSTLTVSNMSPEDSSIYLCSVTSPETQYFGPGTRLLVL.

This chain uses TRBV27 with TRBJ2-1; tentative D call: TRBD1 (5 bases). The CDR3 is 14 amino acids. V was clipped by 0 bases and J by 3 bases, with 6 bases between them. The germline gives CDR1 MNHEY, CDR2 SMNVEV (reference sequence). The CDR3 coding sequence is TGTGCCAGCAGTTTATCAGGGGTCTACAATGAGCAGTTCTTC. Protein: CASSLSGVYNEQFF.

V usage is TRBV4-1 and J usage is TRBJ2-5; TRBD1 is a possible D gene (5 bases). Germline V gene sequence: CDR1 MGHRA, CDR2 YSYEKL. The CDR3 extends over 15 amino acids. The V end was cut by 0 bases, the J end by 4 bases, with 12 bases between. CDR3 sequence: CASSQDGAGGETQYF. CDR3 nucleotides: TGCGCCAGCAGCCAAGATGGGGCAGGCGGAGAGACCCAGTACTTC.

This chain uses TRBV7-9 with TRBJ2-1; D perhaps matches TRBD2 (6 bases). There are 13 residues in the CDR3. Germline lookup yields CDR1 SEHNR and CDR2 FQNEAQ (reference sequence). The V gene lost 6 bases and the J gene lost 9 bases, with 15 bases spanning the gap. Written as DNA, the CDR3 is TGTGCCAGCAGTTTAACGGGGGATAGTGAGCAGTTCTTC. Amino acids: CASSLTGDSEQFF.

V and J are TRBV21-1 and TRBJ2-1; no check of the table's D call, TRBD1, against the DNA was made. TRBV21-1 is tagged as a pseudogene. The CDR3 is 17 amino acids. The CDR3 nucleotides are TGTGCCAGCAGTAAAGTTTGTGACACCTACTCCTACAATGAGCAGTTCTTC. Translation: CASSKVCDTYSYNEQFF.

The sample holds a few counts of this clone. The chain recombines TRBV28 with TRBJ2-2; D is perhaps TRBD2 (6 bases). This CDR3 is 14 amino acids long. The germline V gene encodes CDR1 MDHEN and CDR2 SYDVKM. V was shortened by 8 bases and J by 7 bases, with 17 bases between the two germline ends. This CDR3 reads CASRESKALGELFF. The CDR3 DNA is TGTGCCAGCCGGGAGTCTAAAGCTCTCGGGGAGCTGTTTTTT. The full variable domain, in which reference TRBV28 and TRBJ2-2 provide the parts outside the CDR3, is DVKVTQSSRYLVKRTGEKVFLECVQDMDHENMFWYRQDPGLGLRLIYFSYDVKMKEKGDIPEGYSVSREKKERFSLILESASTNQTSMYLCASRESKALGELFFGEGSRLTVL.